This is a list of T cell receptor beta chains from one sample in a study of blood T cell repertoires in COVID-19. Using immunoSEQ multiplex PCR, the repertoire was profiled, and TCRdb retains in-frame clones only, with some absent. The repertoire has approximately 150,000 clones, 80% to 90% of them found once; the top ten carry under 4.5%. Material: peripheral blood. These receptors came from a woman in her 70s with acute or convalescent COVID-19. Each CDR3 is given with its conserved first and last residue. D genes are given only for firm matches. A row's size may be missing; if present it is once, few, many or a size class.

V gene,D gene,clone size,J gene,CDR3 protein,CDR3 DNA
TRBV9,TRBD1,.,TRBJ1-5,CASSQGGFQPQHF,TGTGCCAGCAGCCAGGGGGGTTTTCAGCCCCAGCATTTT
TRBV7-9,TRBD1,.,TRBJ1-4,CASSPPGQGIVWGEKLFF,TGTGCCAGCAGCCCCCCGGGACAGGGGATAGTGTGGGGTGAAAAACTGTTTTTT
TRBV4-1,.,.,TRBJ1-4,CVSSPDRVPNEKLFF,TGCGTCAGCAGCCCTGACCGGGTCCCCAATGAAAAACTGTTTTTT
TRBV6-5,TRBD1,.,TRBJ2-5,CASSYSASGGSETQYF,TGTGCCAGCAGTTACTCGGCTTCAGGGGGCTCGGAGACCCAGTACTTC
TRBV28,TRBD2,.,TRBJ2-2,CASSFMGRVAYTGELFF,TGTGCCAGCAGTTTTATGGGGAGGGTGGCATACACCGGGGAGCTGTTTTTT
TRBV29-1,.,once,TRBJ2-1,CSERKGVGEQFF,TGCAGCGAGAGAAAGGGGGTCGGTGAGCAGTTCTTC
TRBV6-2/TRBV6-3,.,.,TRBJ1-2,CASSRKRGGYGYTF,TGTGCCAGCAGTCGTAAAAGGGGTGGATATGGCTACACCTTC
TRBV30,TRBD1,.,TRBJ1-2,CAWSADRGGYTF,TGTGCCTGGAGTGCCGACAGGGGTGGCTACACCTTC
TRBV2,TRBD2,.,TRBJ2-7,CASSEKPSGSYEQYF,TGTGCCAGCAGTGAAAAGCCTAGCGGCTCCTACGAGCAGTACTTC
TRBV9,.,.,TRBJ2-3,CASSVKLFTDTQYF,TGTGCCAGCAGCGTAAAACTTTTCACAGATACGCAGTATTTT
TRBV7-9,.,.,TRBJ1-1,CASSLAKDSWRTEAFF,TGTGCCAGCAGCTTAGCTAAGGACTCATGGCGGACTGAAGCTTTCTTT
TRBV6-6,TRBD1,.,TRBJ2-2,CASSRDRIVRSTGELFF,TGTGCCAGCAGTCGGGACAGAATAGTTCGGAGCACCGGGGAGCTGTTTTTT
TRBV15,TRBD2,.,TRBJ2-3,CATRTGLAASTDTQYF,TGTGCCACCAGGACAGGACTAGCTGCTAGCACAGATACGCAGTATTTT
TRBV6-2/TRBV6-3,.,once,TRBJ2-5,CASSYPAPETQYF,TGTGCCAGCAGTTACCCCGCGCCAGAGACCCAGTACTTC
TRBV6-5,TRBD1,.,TRBJ2-5,CASRKRGLETQYF,TGTGCCAGCAGAAAAAGGGGGCTAGAGACCCAGTACTTC
TRBV7-2,.,.,TRBJ1-5,CASSLIGGNQPQHF,TGTGCCAGCAGCTTAATTGGAGGCAATCAGCCCCAGCATTTT
TRBV29-1,TRBD1,.,TRBJ1-2,CSVRDRDGGYTF,TGCAGCGTTCGGGACAGGGACGGGGGCTACACCTTC
TRBV7-9,.,.,TRBJ2-2,CASQGFTGELFF,TGTGCCAGCCAGGGGTTCACCGGGGAGCTGTTTTTT
TRBV29-1,.,.,TRBJ1-1,CSVGQGGGGTEAFF,TGCAGCGTTGGTCAGGGAGGGGGGGGCACTGAAGCTTTCTTT
TRBV4-3,TRBD2,.,TRBJ2-1,CASSQDRGAGGGRNEQFF,TGCGCCAGCAGCCAAGATCGGGGAGCGGGAGGAGGTAGAAATGAGCAGTTCTTC
TRBV5-6,.,.,TRBJ1-1,CASHSLLRTEAFF,TGTGCCAGCCACAGCTTGCTTCGCACTGAAGCTTTCTTT
TRBV28,.,.,TRBJ1-2,CATTREFGYTF,TGTGCCACCACCCGTGAGTTCGGCTACACCTTC
TRBV19,.,once,TRBJ1-4,CATHPGRVNEKLFF,TGTGCCACCCACCCGGGGAGGGTAAATGAAAAACTGTTTTTT
TRBV22-1,.,.,TRBJ1-5,CPGSALSLDRVGNQPQHF,TGTCCTGGGAGCGCACTAAGTTTGGACAGGGTTGGCAATCAGCCCCAGCATTTT
TRBV19,TRBD2,.,TRBJ2-5,CASSNSGGGETQYF,TGTGCCAGTAGTAACAGCGGGGGAGGTGAGACCCAGTACTTC
TRBV30,TRBD1,.,TRBJ2-7,CAWRSSGGGYEQYF,TGTGCCTGGAGGAGTTCAGGGGGCGGGTACGAGCAGTACTTC
TRBV10-3,TRBD1,.,TRBJ1-5,CAIREGAMDNQPQHF,TGTGCCATCCGGGAGGGGGCGATGGACAATCAGCCCCAGCATTTT
TRBV10-3,.,.,TRBJ2-7,CAISADRSPYEQYF,TGTGCCATCAGTGCGGACAGAAGTCCCTACGAGCAGTACTTC
TRBV11-2,.,.,TRBJ1-1,CASSQAKNTEAFF,TGTGCCAGCAGCCAGGCAAAGAACACTGAAGCTTTCTTT
TRBV6-5,TRBD1,.,TRBJ1-1,CASLPSGTVVTEAFF,TGTGCCAGTCTACCTTCCGGGACAGTCGTCACTGAAGCTTTCTTT
TRBV28,.,few,TRBJ1-5,CASSLYLQDQPQHF,TGTGCCAGCAGTTTATACCTTCAGGATCAGCCCCAGCATTTT
TRBV4-3,.,.,TRBJ1-1,CASSPRQVFGAEAFF,TGCGCCAGCAGCCCACGACAGGTCTTTGGGGCTGAAGCTTTCTTT